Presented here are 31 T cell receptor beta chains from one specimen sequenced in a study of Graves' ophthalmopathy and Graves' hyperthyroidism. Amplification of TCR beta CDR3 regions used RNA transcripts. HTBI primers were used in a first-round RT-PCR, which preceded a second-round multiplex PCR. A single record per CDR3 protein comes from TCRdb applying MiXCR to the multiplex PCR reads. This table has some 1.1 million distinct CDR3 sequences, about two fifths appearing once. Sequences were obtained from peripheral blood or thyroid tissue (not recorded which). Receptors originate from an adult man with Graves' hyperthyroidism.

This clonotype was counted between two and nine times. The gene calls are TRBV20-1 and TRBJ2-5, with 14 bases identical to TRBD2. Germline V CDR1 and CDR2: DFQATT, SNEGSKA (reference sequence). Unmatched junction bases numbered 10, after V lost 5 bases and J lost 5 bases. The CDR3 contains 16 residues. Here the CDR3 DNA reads TGCAGTGCTCTGACTAGCGGGAGGGCCTTGGGGGAGACCCAGTACTTC. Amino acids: CSALTSGRALGETQYF.

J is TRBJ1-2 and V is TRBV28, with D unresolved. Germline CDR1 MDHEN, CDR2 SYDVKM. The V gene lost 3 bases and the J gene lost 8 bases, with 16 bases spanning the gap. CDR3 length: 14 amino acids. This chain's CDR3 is CASSFSGLTEGYTF. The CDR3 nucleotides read TGTGCCAGCAGTTTTTCGGGGTTGACGGAGGGCTACACCTTC.

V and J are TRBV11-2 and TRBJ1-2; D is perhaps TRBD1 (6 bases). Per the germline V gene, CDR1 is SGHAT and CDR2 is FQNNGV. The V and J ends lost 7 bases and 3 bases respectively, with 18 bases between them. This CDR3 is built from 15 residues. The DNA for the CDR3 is TGTGCCAGCACCATTAGGCGGGGGGGCCACTATGGCTACACCTTC. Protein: CASTIRRGGHYGYTF.

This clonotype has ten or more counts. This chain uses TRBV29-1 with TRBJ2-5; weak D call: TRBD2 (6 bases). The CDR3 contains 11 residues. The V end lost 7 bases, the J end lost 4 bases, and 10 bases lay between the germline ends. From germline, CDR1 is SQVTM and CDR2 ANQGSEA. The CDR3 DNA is TGCAGCGGGGGGACTGGAGAGACCCAGTACTTC. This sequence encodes CSGGTGETQYF.

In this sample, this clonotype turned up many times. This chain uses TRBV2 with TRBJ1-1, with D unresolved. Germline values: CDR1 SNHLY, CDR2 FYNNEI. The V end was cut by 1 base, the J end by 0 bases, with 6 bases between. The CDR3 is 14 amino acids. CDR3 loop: CASSEGIMNTEAFF. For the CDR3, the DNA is TGTGCCAGCAGTGAAGGTATTATGAACACTGAAGCTTTCTTT.

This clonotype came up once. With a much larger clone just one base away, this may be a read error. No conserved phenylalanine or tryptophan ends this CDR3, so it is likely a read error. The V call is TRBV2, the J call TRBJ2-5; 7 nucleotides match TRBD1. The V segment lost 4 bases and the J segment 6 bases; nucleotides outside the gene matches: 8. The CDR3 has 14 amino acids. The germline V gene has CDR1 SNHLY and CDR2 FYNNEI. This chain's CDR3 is CASSGGTDQKTQYY. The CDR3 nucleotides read TGTGCCAGCAGTGGAGGGACAGATCAAAAGACCCAGTACTAC.

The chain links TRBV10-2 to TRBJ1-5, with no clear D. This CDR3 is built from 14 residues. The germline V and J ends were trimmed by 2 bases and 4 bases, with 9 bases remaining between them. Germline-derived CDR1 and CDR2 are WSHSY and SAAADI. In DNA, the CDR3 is TGCGCCAGCAGTGAGGACGGCAGGAATCAGCCCCAGCATTTT. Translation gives CASSEDGRNQPQHF.

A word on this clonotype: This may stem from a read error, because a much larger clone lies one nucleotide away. CDR3 residues: CASSEGRSTEAFF. The CDR3 DNA sequence: TGTGCCAGCAGTGAGGGGAGGAGCACTGAAGCTTTCTTT. The J gene is TRBJ1-1, the V gene TRBV7-8; a possible D gene is TRBD1 (5 bases). Deletions cut 6 bases from V and 4 bases from J, with 12 bases between. CDR3 length equals 13 residues. CDR1 and CDR2 (germline): SGHVS, FQNEAQ.

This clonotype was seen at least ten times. The CDR3 DNA reads TGTGCCAGCAGCTTACTGGGACAGGGTCAGGAGCAGTACTTC. Translation: CASSLLGQGQEQYF. The chain recombines TRBV7-9 with TRBJ2-7; 9 positions agree with TRBD1. The CDR3 loop spans 14 amino acids. The ends lost 2 bases at V and 7 bases at J; junction bases unmatched: 6. Germline values: CDR1 SEHNR, CDR2 FQNEAQ (reference sequence).

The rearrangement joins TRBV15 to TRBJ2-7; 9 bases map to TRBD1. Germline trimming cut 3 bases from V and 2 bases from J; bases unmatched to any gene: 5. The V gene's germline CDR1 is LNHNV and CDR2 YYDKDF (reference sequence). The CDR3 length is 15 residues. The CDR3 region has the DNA TGTGCCACCAGCAGCCCGGACAGGGGAACCTACGAGCAGTACTTC. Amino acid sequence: CATSSPDRGTYEQYF.

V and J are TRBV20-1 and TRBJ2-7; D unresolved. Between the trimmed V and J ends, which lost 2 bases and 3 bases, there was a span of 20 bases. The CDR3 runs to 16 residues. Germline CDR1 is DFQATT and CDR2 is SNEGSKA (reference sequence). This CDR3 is CSARLLFLARDYEQYF. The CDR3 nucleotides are TGCAGTGCTAGATTACTCTTTCTGGCCCGAGACTACGAGCAGTACTTC.

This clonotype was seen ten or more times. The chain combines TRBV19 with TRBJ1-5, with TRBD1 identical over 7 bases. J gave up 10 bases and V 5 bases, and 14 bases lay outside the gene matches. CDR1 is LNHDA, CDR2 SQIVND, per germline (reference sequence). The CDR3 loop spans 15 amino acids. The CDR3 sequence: CASSARGTAVHPQHF. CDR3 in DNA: TGTGCCAGTAGTGCTCGGGGGACAGCGGTTCACCCCCAGCATTTT.

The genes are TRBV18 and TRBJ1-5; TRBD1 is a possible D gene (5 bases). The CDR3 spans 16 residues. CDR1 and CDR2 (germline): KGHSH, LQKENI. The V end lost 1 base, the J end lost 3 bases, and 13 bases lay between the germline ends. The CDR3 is CASSPQEGSYNQPQHF. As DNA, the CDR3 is TGTGCCAGCTCACCACAAGAGGGGAGTTACAATCAGCCCCAGCATTTT. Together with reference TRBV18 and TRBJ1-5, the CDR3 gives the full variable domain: NAGVMQNPRHLVRRRGQEARLRCSPMKGHSHVYWYRQLPEEGLKFMVYLQKENIIDESGMPKERFSAEFPKEGPSILRIQQVVRGDSAAYFCASSPQEGSYNQPQHFGDGTRLSIL.

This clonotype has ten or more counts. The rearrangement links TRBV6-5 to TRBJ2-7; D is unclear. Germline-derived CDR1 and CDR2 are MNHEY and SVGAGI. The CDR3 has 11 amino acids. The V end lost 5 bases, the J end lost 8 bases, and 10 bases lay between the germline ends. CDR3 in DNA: TGTGCCAGCAGTCAAGATAGGAAGCAGTACTTC. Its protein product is CASSQDRKQYF.

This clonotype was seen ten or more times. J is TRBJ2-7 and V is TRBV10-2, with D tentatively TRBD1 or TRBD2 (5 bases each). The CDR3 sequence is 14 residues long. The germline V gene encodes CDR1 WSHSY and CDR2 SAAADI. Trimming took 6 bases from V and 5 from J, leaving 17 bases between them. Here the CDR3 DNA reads TGCGCCAGCAGCAAACTCCAGGGAGTGAACGAGCAGTACTTC. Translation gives CASSKLQGVNEQYF.

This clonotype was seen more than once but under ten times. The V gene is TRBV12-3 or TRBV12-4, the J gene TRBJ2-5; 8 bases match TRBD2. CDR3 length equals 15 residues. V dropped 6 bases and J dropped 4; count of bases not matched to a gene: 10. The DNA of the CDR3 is TGTGCCAGCAGCCTCGAGACGGGGGGGATAGAGACCCAGTACTTC. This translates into CASSLETGGIETQYF.

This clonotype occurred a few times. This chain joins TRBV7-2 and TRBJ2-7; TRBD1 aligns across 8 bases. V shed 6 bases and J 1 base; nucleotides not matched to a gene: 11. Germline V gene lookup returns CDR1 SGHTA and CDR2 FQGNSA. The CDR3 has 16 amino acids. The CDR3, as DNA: TGTGCCAGCAGTGAAGCTCACCAGGGGGCATCCTACGAGCAGTACTTC. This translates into CASSEAHQGASYEQYF. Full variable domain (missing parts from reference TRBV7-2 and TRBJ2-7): GAGVSQSPSNKVTEKGKDVELRCDPISGHTALYWYRQSLGQGLEFLIYFQGNSAPDKSGLPSDRFSAERTGGSVSTLTIQRTQQEDSAVYLCASSEAHQGASYEQYFGPGTRLTVT.

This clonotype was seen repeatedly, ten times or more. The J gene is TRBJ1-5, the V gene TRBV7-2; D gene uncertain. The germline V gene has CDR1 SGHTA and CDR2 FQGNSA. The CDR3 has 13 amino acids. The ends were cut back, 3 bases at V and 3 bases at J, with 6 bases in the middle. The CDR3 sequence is CASSLWLNQPQHF. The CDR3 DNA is TGTGCCAGCAGCTTGTGGCTCAATCAGCCCCAGCATTTT.

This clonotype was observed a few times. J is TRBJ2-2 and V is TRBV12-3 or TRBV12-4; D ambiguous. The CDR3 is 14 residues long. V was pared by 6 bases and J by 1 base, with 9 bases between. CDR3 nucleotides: TGTGCCAGCAGCGCCTTTCAGAACACCGGGGAGCTGTTTTTT. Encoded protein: CASSAFQNTGELFF.

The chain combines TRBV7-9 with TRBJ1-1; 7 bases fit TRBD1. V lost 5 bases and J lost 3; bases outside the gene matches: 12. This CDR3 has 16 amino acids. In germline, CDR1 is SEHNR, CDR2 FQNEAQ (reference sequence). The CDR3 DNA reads TGTGCCAGCAGCCATTCGCCCGGACAGGTAGACACTGAAGCTTTCTTT. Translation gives CASSHSPGQVDTEAFF.

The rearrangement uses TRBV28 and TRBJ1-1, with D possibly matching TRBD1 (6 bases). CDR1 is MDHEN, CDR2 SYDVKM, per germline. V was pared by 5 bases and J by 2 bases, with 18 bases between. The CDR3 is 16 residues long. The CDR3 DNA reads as TGTGCCAGCAGTACTGGGGGCGCTCAGGGAAACACTGAAGCTTTCTTT. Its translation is CASSTGGAQGNTEAFF.

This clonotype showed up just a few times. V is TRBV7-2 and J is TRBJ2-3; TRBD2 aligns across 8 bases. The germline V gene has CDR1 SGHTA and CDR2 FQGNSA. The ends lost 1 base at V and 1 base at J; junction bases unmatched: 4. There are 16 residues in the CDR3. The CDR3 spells CASSLGLAGGTDTQYF. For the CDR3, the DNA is TGTGCCAGCAGCTTAGGTCTAGCGGGTGGCACAGATACGCAGTATTTT. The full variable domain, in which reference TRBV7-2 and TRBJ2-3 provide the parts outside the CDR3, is GAGVSQSPSNKVTEKGKDVELRCDPISGHTALYWYRQSLGQGLEFLIYFQGNSAPDKSGLPSDRFSAERTGGSVSTLTIQRTQQEDSAVYLCASSLGLAGGTDTQYFGPGTRLTVL.

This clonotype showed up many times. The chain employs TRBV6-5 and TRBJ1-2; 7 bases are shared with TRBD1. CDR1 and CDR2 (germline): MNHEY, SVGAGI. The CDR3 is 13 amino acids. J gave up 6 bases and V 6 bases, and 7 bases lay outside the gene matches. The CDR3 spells CASRDDRAHGYTF. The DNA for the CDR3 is TGTGCCAGCAGAGACGACAGGGCTCATGGCTACACCTTC.

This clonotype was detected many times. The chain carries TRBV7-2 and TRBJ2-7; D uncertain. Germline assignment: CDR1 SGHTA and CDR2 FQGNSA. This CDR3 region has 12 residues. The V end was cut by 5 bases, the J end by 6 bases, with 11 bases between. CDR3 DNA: TGTGCCAGCAGCCCGGCGATGGGCGAGCAGTACTTC. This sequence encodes CASSPAMGEQYF.

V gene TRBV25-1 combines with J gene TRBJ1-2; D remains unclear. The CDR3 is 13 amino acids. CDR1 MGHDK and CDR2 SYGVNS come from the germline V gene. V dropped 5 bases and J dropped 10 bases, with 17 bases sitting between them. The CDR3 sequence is CASSLGLGRVYTF. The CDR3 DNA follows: TGTGCCAGCAGTCTAGGACTGGGAAGGGTCTACACCTTC.

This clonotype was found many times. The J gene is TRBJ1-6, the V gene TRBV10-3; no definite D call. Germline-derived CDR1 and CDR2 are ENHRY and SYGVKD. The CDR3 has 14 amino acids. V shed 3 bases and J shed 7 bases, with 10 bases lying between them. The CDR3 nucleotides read TGTGCCATCAGTGAAGTTTGGGTGAATTCACCCCTCCACTTT. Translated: CAISEVWVNSPLHF.

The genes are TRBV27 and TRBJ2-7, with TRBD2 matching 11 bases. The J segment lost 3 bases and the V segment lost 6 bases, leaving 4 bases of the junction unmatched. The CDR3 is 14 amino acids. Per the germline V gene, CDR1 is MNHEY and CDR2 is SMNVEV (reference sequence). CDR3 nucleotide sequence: TGTGCCAGCAGGACGGGACTAGCGGACTACGAGCAGTACTTC. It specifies CASRTGLADYEQYF.

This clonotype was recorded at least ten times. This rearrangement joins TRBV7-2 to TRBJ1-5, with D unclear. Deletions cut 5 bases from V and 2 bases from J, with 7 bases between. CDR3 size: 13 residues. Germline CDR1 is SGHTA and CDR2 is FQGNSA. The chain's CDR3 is CASSRNGNQPQHF. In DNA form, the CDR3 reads TGTGCCAGCAGCAGGAACGGCAATCAGCCCCAGCATTTT.

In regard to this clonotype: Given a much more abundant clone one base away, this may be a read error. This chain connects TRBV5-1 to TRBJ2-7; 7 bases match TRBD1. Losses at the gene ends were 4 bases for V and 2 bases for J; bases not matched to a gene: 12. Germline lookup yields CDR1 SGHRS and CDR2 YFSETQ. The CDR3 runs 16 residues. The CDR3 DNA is TGCGCCAGCAGCCAAGAGACGACAGGGCTGACCTACGAGCAGTACTTC. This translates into CASSQETTGLTYEQYF.

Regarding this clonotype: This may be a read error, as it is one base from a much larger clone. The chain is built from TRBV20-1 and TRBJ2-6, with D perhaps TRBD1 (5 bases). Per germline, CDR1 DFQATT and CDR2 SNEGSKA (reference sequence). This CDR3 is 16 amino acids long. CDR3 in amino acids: CSAPIRSGSGANVLAF. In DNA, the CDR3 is TGCAGTGCTCCGATTCGGAGTGGCTCTGGGGCCAACGTCCTGGCTTTC.

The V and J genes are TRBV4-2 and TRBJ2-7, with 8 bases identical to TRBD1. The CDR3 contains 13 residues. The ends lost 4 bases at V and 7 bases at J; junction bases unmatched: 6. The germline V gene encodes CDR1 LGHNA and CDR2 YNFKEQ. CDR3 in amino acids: CASSRTGTVEQYF. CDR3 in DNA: TGTGCCAGCAGCCGGACAGGGACGGTGGAGCAGTACTTC.